A few counts support the clone carrying this T cell receptor (beta chain). Its target is unknown. Germline V gene data show CDR1 as DFQATT and CDR2 as SNEGSKA (reference sequence). This CDR3 has 14 residues. The V and J ends lost 4 bases and 3 bases respectively, with 16 bases between them. These data originate in a study of response to subunit inactivated influenza vaccine. One entry per CDR3 protein results from TCRdb running MiXCR on the RT-PCR reads. Among a few hundred thousand distinct CDR3 sequences listed, 14% were seen once. Findings of the study overall: Authors suggested each seasonal influenza vaccination recruits few new T cells.

The chain combines TRBV20-1 with TRBJ2-7, with D possibly called TRBD1 or TRBD2 (5 bases each). This TCR was sampled from a man aged 45-65 years who received an inactivated influenza vaccine. This sample comprised PBMCs from blood, obtained 12 days after vaccination. This CDR3 is CSAKQGSGSYEQYF. CDR3 in DNA: TGCAGTGCTAAGCAGGGTAGTGGGAGCTACGAGCAGTACTTC.